These T cell receptor beta chains were read from a single sample in a study of CD8 T cells in Susac syndrome. In TCRdb, the immunoSEQ multiplex PCR reads were re-called with MiXCR into one record per CDR3 protein. The data show about 130,000 distinct CDR3 sequences, more than 85% seen once. Sequencing input: CD8+ T cells from PBMCs. The receptor source for this set is a human donor with Susac syndrome. The CDR3 runs from the conserved cysteine through the conserved F or W. A D gene is named only where the DNA matches it firmly. Size values are once, few and many counts, or a class for expanded clones, and some rows have none.

clone size: .; D gene: .; CDR3 length: 14; V gene: TRBV7-9; J gene: TRBJ2-2; CDR3 protein: CASSRTANTGELFF; CDR3 DNA: TGTGCCAGCAGTCGAACAGCGAACACCGGGGAGCTGTTTTTT
clone size: .; D gene: .; CDR3 length: 14; V gene: TRBV15; J gene: TRBJ1-2; CDR3 protein: CATSLKTGNYGYTF; CDR3 DNA: TGTGCCACCAGCTTAAAGACTGGGAACTATGGCTACACCTTC
clone size: .; D gene: .; CDR3 length: 14; V gene: TRBV6-1; J gene: TRBJ2-7; CDR3 protein: CASSEGGRLYEQYF; CDR3 DNA: TGTGCCAGCAGTGAGGGTGGGAGACTCTACGAGCAGTACTTC
clone size: .; D gene: TRBD1; CDR3 length: 17; V gene: TRBV27; J gene: TRBJ2-7; CDR3 protein: CASSLRPHGQGIHEQYF; CDR3 DNA: TGTGCCAGCAGTTTAAGGCCCCATGGACAGGGTATCCACGAGCAGTACTTC
clone size: .; D gene: TRBD2; CDR3 length: 16; V gene: TRBV7-9; J gene: TRBJ2-1; CDR3 protein: CASSLIAGPPYNEQFF; CDR3 DNA: TGTGCCAGCAGCTTAATAGCGGGACCCCCCTACAATGAGCAGTTCTTC
clone size: .; D gene: .; CDR3 length: 18; V gene: TRBV7-7; J gene: TRBJ2-6; CDR3 protein: CAFPRKDGLSSGANVLTF; CDR3 DNA: TGTGCTTTTCCCAGGAAGGACGGATTAAGCTCTGGGGCCAACGTCCTGACTTTC
clone size: .; D gene: TRBD1; CDR3 length: 14; V gene: TRBV7-9; J gene: TRBJ2-7; CDR3 protein: CASSSEGARYEQYF; CDR3 DNA: TGTGCCAGCAGCTCTGAGGGGGCAAGGTACGAGCAGTACTTC
clone size: few; D gene: .; CDR3 length: 11; V gene: TRBV12-3/TRBV12-4; J gene: TRBJ1-1; CDR3 protein: CASSLGSEAFF; CDR3 DNA: TGTGCCAGCAGCTTGGGGTCTGAAGCTTTCTTT
clone size: few; D gene: TRBD2; CDR3 length: 12; V gene: TRBV7-6; J gene: TRBJ2-1; CDR3 protein: CASSLVGGEQFF; CDR3 DNA: TGTGCCAGCAGCTTAGTGGGAGGGGAACAGTTCTTC
clone size: .; D gene: TRBD1; CDR3 length: 16; V gene: TRBV7-9; J gene: TRBJ2-2; CDR3 protein: CASSSTTGGEAGELFF; CDR3 DNA: TGTGCCAGCAGCTCCACGACAGGGGGCGAAGCCGGGGAGCTGTTTTTT
clone size: .; D gene: .; CDR3 length: 14; V gene: TRBV9; J gene: TRBJ2-5; CDR3 protein: CASSVGSSRETQYF; CDR3 DNA: TGTGCCAGCAGCGTAGGGAGTAGCCGGGAGACCCAGTACTTC
clone size: .; D gene: TRBD1; CDR3 length: 15; V gene: TRBV20-1; J gene: TRBJ1-5; CDR3 protein: CSARDLGQVNQPQHF; CDR3 DNA: TGCAGTGCTAGAGATCTCGGACAGGTAAATCAGCCCCAGCATTTT
clone size: .; D gene: .; CDR3 length: 15; V gene: TRBV20-1; J gene: TRBJ2-7; CDR3 protein: CSARDGPGGLDEQYF; CDR3 DNA: TGCAGTGCTAGAGATGGCCCAGGGGGGCTGGACGAGCAGTACTTC
clone size: .; D gene: TRBD2; CDR3 length: 15; V gene: TRBV13; J gene: TRBJ2-7; CDR3 protein: CASMGGRASSGEQYF; CDR3 DNA: TGTGCCAGCATGGGCGGGAGGGCTTCATCGGGAGAGCAGTACTTC
clone size: .; D gene: TRBD2; CDR3 length: 16; V gene: TRBV5-1; J gene: TRBJ2-2; CDR3 protein: CASFPGGRASTGELFF; CDR3 DNA: TGCGCCAGCTTCCCAGGCGGGAGGGCCAGCACCGGGGAGCTGTTTTTT
clone size: .; D gene: TRBD2; CDR3 length: 12; V gene: TRBV20-1; J gene: TRBJ2-1; CDR3 protein: CSQGLAGGEQFF; CDR3 DNA: TGCAGTCAGGGACTAGCGGGGGGTGAGCAGTTCTTC
clone size: .; D gene: TRBD2; CDR3 length: 15; V gene: TRBV27; J gene: TRBJ2-3; CDR3 protein: CASSLYGRAADTQYF; CDR3 DNA: TGTGCCAGCAGTTTATACGGGAGGGCCGCAGATACGCAGTATTTT
clone size: .; D gene: TRBD1; CDR3 length: 13; V gene: TRBV19; J gene: TRBJ1-2; CDR3 protein: CASSTQGAHGYTF; CDR3 DNA: TGTGCCAGTAGTACCCAGGGGGCCCATGGCTACACCTTC
clone size: .; D gene: .; CDR3 length: 14; V gene: TRBV5-1; J gene: TRBJ2-3; CDR3 protein: CASSYQPATDTQYF; CDR3 DNA: TGCGCCAGCAGTTATCAACCGGCCACAGATACGCAGTATTTT
clone size: .; D gene: TRBD1; CDR3 length: 15; V gene: TRBV29-1; J gene: TRBJ1-5; CDR3 protein: CSPRRDRVICQPQHF; CDR3 DNA: TGCAGCCCCCGGCGGGACAGGGTGATATGTCAGCCCCAGCATTTT
clone size: .; D gene: .; CDR3 length: 15; V gene: TRBV5-1; J gene: TRBJ2-3; CDR3 protein: CASSYGRLGEDTQYF; CDR3 DNA: TGCGCCAGCAGCTATGGCAGGCTCGGTGAGGATACGCAGTATTTT
clone size: .; D gene: .; CDR3 length: 14; V gene: TRBV4-1; J gene: TRBJ1-1; CDR3 protein: CASSQVLGGTEAFF; CDR3 DNA: TGCGCCAGCAGCCAAGTTCTGGGTGGGACTGAAGCTTTCTTT
clone size: .; D gene: TRBD1; CDR3 length: 16; V gene: TRBV7-3; J gene: TRBJ2-7; CDR3 protein: CASSSDGTGNSYEQYF; CDR3 DNA: TGTGCCAGCAGCTCCGACGGGACAGGAAACTCCTACGAGCAGTACTTC
clone size: once; D gene: TRBD1; CDR3 length: 15; V gene: TRBV15; J gene: TRBJ2-3; CDR3 protein: CATSRGRGQGDTQYF; CDR3 DNA: TGTGCCACCAGCAGAGGAAGGGGACAGGGGGATACGCAGTATTTT
clone size: .; D gene: .; CDR3 length: 14; V gene: TRBV5-4; J gene: TRBJ2-7; CDR3 protein: CASSRTDSTYEQYF; CDR3 DNA: TGTGCCAGCAGCAGAACGGACAGCACCTACGAGCAGTACTTC
clone size: once; D gene: .; CDR3 length: 13; V gene: TRBV12-3/TRBV12-4; J gene: TRBJ2-7; CDR3 protein: CASSVSRAYEQYF; CDR3 DNA: TGTGCCAGCAGCGTGTCGCGTGCCTACGAGCAGTACTTC